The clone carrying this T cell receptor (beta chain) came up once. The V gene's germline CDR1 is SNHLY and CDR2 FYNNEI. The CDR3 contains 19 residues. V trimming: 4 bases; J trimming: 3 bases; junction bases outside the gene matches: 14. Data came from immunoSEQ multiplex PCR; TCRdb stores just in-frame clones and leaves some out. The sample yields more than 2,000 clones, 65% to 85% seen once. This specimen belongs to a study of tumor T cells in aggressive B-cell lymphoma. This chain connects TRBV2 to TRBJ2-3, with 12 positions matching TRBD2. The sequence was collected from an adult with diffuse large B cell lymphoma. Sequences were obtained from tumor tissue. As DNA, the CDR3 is TGTGCCAGCAGTGTGTCGAGGCTAGCGGGGGGGCTAGGAACAGATACGCAGTATTTT. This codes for CASSVSRLAGGLGTDTQYF.